This TCR beta chain was identified during a study of cytomegalovirus exposure and HLA in healthy donors. Study information: Sequencing of roughly 180 million T cells in an earlier analysis found 100 million or so unique TCR beta sequences. Study-wide results and caveats: In a later analysis, CMV-associated beta chains were mostly HLA-associated, it appeared.

As concerns this clone: Antigen unknown.

The CDR3 has 13 amino acids. From germline, CDR1 is SGHVS and CDR2 FQNEAQ. Losses at the gene ends were 5 bases for V and 6 bases for J; bases not matched to a gene: 7. The PCR was carried out with 60 Vbeta primers and 13 Jbeta primers. Profiling relied on immunoSEQ multiplex PCR, and the TCRdb table lists in-frame clones only, not all of them. The sample lists 100,000 to 150,000 clones, around three quarters occurring once. The chain has TRBV7-8 and TRBJ2-7; TRBD1 matches 7 bases. The sequencing input was PBMCs. This TCR was sampled from a woman in her forties in good health and CMV-seropositive. Written as DNA, the CDR3 is TGTGCCAGCAGCACCGACAGGGTCGCCGAGCAGTACTTC. The encoded protein is CASSTDRVAEQYF.